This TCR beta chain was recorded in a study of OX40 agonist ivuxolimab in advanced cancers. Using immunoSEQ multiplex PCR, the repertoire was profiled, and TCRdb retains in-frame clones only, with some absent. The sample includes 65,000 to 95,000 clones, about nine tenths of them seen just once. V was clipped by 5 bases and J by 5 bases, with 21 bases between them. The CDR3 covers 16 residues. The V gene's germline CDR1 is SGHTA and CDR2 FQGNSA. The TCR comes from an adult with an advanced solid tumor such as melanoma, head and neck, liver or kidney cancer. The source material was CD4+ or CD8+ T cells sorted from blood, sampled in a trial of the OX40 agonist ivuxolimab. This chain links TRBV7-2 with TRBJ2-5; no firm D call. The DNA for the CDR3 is TGTGCCAGCAGCCTAAGGATGTCTGGCCGCGCGGAGACCCAGTACTTC. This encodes CASSLRMSGRAETQYF.